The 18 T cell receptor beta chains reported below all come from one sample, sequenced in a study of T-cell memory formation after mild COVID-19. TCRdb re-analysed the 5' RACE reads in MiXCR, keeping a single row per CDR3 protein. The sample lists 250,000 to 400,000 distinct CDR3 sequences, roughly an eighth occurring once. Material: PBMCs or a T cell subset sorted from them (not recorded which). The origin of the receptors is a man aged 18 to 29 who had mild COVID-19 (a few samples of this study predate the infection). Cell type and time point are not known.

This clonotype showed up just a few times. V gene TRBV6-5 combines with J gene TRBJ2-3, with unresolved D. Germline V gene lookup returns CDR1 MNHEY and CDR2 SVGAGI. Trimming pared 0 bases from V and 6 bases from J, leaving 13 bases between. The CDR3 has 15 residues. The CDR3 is CASSYSSSDTDTQYF. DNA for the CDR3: TGTGCCAGCAGTTACTCTTCCTCTGACACCGATACGCAGTATTTT.

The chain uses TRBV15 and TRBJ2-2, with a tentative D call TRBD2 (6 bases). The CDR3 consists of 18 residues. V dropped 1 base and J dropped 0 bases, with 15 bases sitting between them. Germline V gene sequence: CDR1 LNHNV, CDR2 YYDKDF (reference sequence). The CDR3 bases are TGTGCCACCAGCAGAGCTCGTTACGGGGGTACGAACACCGGGGAGCTGTTTTTT. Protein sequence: CATSRARYGGTNTGELFF.

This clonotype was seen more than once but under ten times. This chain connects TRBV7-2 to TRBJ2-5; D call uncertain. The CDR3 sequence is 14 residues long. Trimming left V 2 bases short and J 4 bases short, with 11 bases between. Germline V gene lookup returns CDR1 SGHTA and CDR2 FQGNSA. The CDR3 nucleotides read TGTGCCAGCAGCTTAAAAAGAGGCCCAGAGACCCAGTACTTC. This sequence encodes CASSLKRGPETQYF. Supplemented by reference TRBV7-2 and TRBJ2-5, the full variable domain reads GAGVSQSPSNKVTEKGKDVELRCDPISGHTALYWYRQSLGQGLEFLIYFQGNSAPDKSGLPSDRFSAERTGGSVSTLTIQRTQQEDSAVYLCASSLKRGPETQYFGPGTRLLVL.

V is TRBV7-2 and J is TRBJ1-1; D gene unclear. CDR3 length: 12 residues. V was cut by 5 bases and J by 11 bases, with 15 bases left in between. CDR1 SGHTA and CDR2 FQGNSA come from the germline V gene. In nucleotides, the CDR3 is TGTGCCAGCAGCCCAACTGAGATCTGGGCTTTCTTT. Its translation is CASSPTEIWAFF.

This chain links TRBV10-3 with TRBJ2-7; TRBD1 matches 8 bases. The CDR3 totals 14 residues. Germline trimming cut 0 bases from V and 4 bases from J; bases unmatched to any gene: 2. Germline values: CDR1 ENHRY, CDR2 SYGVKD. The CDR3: CAISESQGAYEQYV. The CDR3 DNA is TGTGCCATCAGTGAGTCCCAGGGGGCGTACGAGCAGTACGTC.

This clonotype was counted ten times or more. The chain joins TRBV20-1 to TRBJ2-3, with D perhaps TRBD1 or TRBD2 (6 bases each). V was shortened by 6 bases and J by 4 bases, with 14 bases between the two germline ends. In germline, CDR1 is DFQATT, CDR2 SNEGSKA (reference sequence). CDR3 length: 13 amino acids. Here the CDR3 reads CSAEPRGPDTQYF. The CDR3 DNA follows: TGCAGTGCAGAACCCCGGGGGCCAGATACGCAGTATTTT.

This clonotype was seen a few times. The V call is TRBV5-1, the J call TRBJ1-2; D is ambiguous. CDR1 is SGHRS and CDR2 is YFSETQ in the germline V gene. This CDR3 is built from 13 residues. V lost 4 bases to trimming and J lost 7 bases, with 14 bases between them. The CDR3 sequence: CASSTAGNGGYTF. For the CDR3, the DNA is TGCGCCAGCAGCACCGCGGGTAACGGTGGCTACACCTTC.

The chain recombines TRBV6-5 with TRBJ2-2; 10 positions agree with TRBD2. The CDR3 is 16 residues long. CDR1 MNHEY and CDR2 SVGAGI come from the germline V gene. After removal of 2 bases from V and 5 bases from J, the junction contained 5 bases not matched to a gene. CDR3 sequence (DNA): TGTGCCAGCAGTTACCTAGCGGGGGCCCTAACCGGGGAGCTGTTTTTT. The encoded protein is CASSYLAGALTGELFF.

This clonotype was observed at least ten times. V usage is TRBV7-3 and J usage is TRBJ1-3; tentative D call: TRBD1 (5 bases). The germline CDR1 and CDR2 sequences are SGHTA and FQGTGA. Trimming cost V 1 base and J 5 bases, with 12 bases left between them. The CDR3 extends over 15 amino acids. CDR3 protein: CASSLNGGSRNTIYF. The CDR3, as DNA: TGTGCCAGCAGCTTAAACGGGGGGAGCAGAAACACCATATATTTT.

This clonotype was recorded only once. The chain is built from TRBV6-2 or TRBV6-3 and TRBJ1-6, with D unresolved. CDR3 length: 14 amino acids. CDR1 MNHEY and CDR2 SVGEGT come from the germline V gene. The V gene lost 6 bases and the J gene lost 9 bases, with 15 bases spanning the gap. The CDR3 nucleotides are TGTGCCAGCAGCAACCCCGACACGGGTTCACCCCTCCACTTT. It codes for CASSNPDTGSPLHF.

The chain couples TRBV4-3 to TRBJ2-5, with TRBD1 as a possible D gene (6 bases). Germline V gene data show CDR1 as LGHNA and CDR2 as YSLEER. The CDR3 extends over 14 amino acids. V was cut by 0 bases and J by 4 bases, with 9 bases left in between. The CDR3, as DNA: TGCGCCAGCAGCCAAGAACAGGGCCCAGAGACCCAGTACTTC. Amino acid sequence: CASSQEQGPETQYF.

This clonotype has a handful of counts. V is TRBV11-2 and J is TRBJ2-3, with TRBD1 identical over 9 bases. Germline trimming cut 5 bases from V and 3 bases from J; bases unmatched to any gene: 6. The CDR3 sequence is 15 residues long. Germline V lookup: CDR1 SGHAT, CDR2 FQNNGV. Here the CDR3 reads CASSGTGGWTDTQYF. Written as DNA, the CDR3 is TGTGCCAGCAGCGGCACAGGGGGCTGGACAGATACGCAGTATTTT.

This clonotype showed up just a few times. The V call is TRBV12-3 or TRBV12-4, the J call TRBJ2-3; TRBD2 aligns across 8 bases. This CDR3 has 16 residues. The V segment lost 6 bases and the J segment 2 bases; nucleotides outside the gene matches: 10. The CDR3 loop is CASSRWLAGLTDTQYF. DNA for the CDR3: TGTGCCAGCAGCCGATGGTTAGCGGGGCTCACAGATACGCAGTATTTT.

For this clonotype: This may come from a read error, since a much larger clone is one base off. CDR3 sequence: CASSYSYGAVYNEQLF. CDR3 DNA sequence: TGTGCCAGCAGTTACTCATACGGGGCCGTTTACAATGAGCAGTTATTC. The chain is built from TRBV6-2 or TRBV6-3 and TRBJ2-1; D might be TRBD1 or TRBD2, each matching 5 bases. The CDR3 loop spans 16 amino acids. Germline CDR1 reads MNHEY; CDR2 reads SVGEGT.

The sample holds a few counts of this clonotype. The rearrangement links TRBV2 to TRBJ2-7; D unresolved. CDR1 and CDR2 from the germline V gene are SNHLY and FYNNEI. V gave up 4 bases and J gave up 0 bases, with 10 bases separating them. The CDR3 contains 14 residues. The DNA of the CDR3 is TGTGCCAGCAGTGGTACTCGACCCTCCTACGAGCAGTACTTC. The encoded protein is CASSGTRPSYEQYF.

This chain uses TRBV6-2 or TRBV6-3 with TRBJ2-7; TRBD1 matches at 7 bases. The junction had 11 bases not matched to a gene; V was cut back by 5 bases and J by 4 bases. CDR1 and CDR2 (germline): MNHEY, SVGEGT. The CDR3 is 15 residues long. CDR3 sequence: CASSHPVGQTYEQYF. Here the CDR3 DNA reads TGTGCCAGCAGTCACCCAGTGGGACAGACGTACGAGCAGTACTTC.

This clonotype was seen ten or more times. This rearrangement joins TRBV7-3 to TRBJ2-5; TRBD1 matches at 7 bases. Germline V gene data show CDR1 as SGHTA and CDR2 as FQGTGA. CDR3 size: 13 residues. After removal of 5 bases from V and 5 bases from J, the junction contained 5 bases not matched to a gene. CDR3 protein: CASSPEGAETQYF. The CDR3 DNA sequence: TGTGCCAGCAGCCCCGAGGGGGCTGAGACCCAGTACTTC.

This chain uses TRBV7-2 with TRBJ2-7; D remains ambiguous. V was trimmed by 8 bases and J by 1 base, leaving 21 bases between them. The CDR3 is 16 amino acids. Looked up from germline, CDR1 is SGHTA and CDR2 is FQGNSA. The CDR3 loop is CASGQSWGGRSYEQYF. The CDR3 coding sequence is TGTGCCAGCGGGCAGAGCTGGGGTGGCAGATCCTACGAGCAGTACTTC.